This entry describes one TCR beta chain. The target antigen is unknown. CDR1 and CDR2 (germline): DFQATT, SNEGSKA (reference sequence). V gave up 1 base and J gave up 0 bases, with 13 bases separating them. There are 15 residues in the CDR3. This sample stems from a study of T cell repertoires in cytomegalovirus infection. Study-wide points: Cumulative frequency of public TCR beta families picked out carriers of CMV plus the relevant HLA.

TCRdb recomputed calls from the reads with MiXCR, one row per CDR3 protein. The table lists 800,000 to 950,000 distinct CDR3 sequences, less than 35% of them singletons, with under 15% in the top ten. The sample consisted of cultured CD8+ T cells from PBMCs, taken from culture after CMV antigen stimulation. J is TRBJ2-7 and V is TRBV20-1, with unresolved D. This TCR was recovered from a human donor in good health (CMV status not recorded). Some clones in this sample may be carry-over from other donors' samples. In DNA form, the CDR3 reads TGCAGTGCTAGAGGCTCGTTTCATAGCTCCTACGAGCAGTACTTC. It translates to CSARGSFHSSYEQYF.